A single sample gave rise to the 9 T cell receptor beta chains below, sequenced in a study of naive and memory T cell subsets. Study observations and caveats: A few larger clonotypes appeared in naive repertoires, especially CD8, possibly memory cells re-expressing CD45RA.

No antigens are known for them. Both TRBC1 and TRBC2 were covered by a beta constant-region primer of two equimolar oligonucleotides. Nested alpha and beta constant-region primers with the SP2 primer drove four PCR rounds on ligated cDNA. TCRdb re-called the UMI-ligation and nested PCR reads through MiXCR, storing one row per CDR3 protein. This table holds 150,000 or so distinct CDR3 sequences, over 20% found once. What was sequenced was naive CD4+ T cells from blood. The receptor source for this set is a human donor in good health.

The chain is built from TRBV19 and TRBJ2-7; maybe TRBD1 (5 bases). Deletions cut 4 bases from V and 3 bases from J, with 13 bases between. This CDR3 comprises 14 residues. Looked up from germline, CDR1 is LNHDA and CDR2 is SQIVND (reference sequence). The CDR3 DNA is TGTGCCAGTAGTACAGGGTCGAAGGACTACGAGCAGTACTTC. It encodes CASSTGSKDYEQYF. Full variable domain (outside the CDR3, taken from reference TRBV19 and TRBJ2-7): DGGITQSPKYLFRKEGQNVTLSCEQNLNHDAMYWYRQDPGQGLRLIYYSQIVNDFQKGDIAEGYSVSREKKESFPLTVTSAQKNPTAFYLCASSTGSKDYEQYFGPGTRLTVT.

This clonotype was seen repeatedly, ten times or more. The genes are TRBV27 and TRBJ2-7; D could derive from TRBD1 or TRBD2 (5 bases each). V gave up 3 bases and J gave up 4 bases, with 16 bases separating them. Germline CDR1 is MNHEY and CDR2 is SMNVEV (reference sequence). The CDR3 contains 15 residues. CDR3 loop: CASSFSAGAGYEQYF. The CDR3 DNA reads as TGTGCCAGCAGTTTTTCCGCCGGGGCCGGGTACGAGCAGTACTTC.

On this clonotype: Compared with germline, one end of the junction differs, possibly owing to a read error. The chain is built from TRBV30 and TRBJ2-1, with 13 bases aligning to TRBD2. The CDR3 is 17 residues long. CDR1 is GTSNPN, CDR2 SVGIG, per germline (reference sequence). CDR3 bases: TGTGCCCGGAGTGTACGCACTAGCGGGAGGGACTTCCATGAGCAGTTCTTC. Protein sequence: CARSVRTSGRDFHEQFF.

In this sample, this clonotype turned up many times. This chain links TRBV6-2 or TRBV6-3 with TRBJ2-7; the D is unclear. The CDR3 has 14 amino acids. Germline V CDR1 and CDR2: MNHEY, SVGEGT. Trimming took 0 bases from V and 5 from J, leaving 11 bases between them. The CDR3 region is CASSYSLVIDEQYF. The CDR3 DNA sequence: TGTGCCAGCAGTTACTCGTTAGTAATCGACGAGCAGTACTTC.

This clonotype was seen at least ten times. V gene TRBV30 combines with J gene TRBJ1-4; D may be TRBD1 (6 bases). Trimming cost V 3 bases and J 8 bases, with 16 bases left between them. This CDR3 contains 14 residues. Germline V lookup: CDR1 GTSNPN, CDR2 SVGIG (reference sequence). The CDR3 region is CAWSQQGNQEKLFF. CDR3 DNA: TGTGCCTGGAGCCAACAGGGCAATCAGGAAAAACTGTTTTTT.

The chain carries TRBV4-1 and TRBJ2-1; 10 bases align to TRBD2. CDR3 length: 15 amino acids. Germline trimming cut 6 bases from V and 3 bases from J; bases unmatched to any gene: 5. CDR1 is MGHRA, CDR2 YSYEKL, per germline. The CDR3 loop reads CASRDLAGVYNEQFF. The DNA of the CDR3 is TGCGCCAGCAGAGATCTAGCGGGAGTCTACAATGAGCAGTTCTTC.

This clonotype was picked up a small number of times. This chain connects TRBV12-3 or TRBV12-4 to TRBJ1-3; no clear D. This CDR3 comprises 14 residues. V dropped 8 bases and J dropped 0 bases, with 11 bases sitting between them. CDR3 DNA: TGTGCCAGCGGACGGGAGTTCTCTGGAAACACCATATATTTT. As protein: CASGREFSGNTIYF.

This chain connects TRBV7-1 to TRBJ1-1; D may be TRBD1 (5 bases). TRBV7-1 belongs to the ORF category, with a function that is uncertain. This CDR3 spans 16 amino acids. Trimming stripped 5 bases from V and 6 bases from J, with 22 bases between. This CDR3 reads CASSPRLMVVGAEAFF. Written as DNA, the CDR3 is TGTGCCAGCAGCCCCCGTCTGATGGTAGTAGGGGCTGAAGCTTTCTTT.

The chain joins TRBV20-1 to TRBJ1-1, with a tentative D call TRBD1 (5 bases). Germline CDR1 reads DFQATT; CDR2 reads SNEGSKA (reference sequence). The CDR3 is 13 amino acids. The germline V and J ends were trimmed by 8 bases and 1 base, with 14 bases remaining between them. The CDR3 spells CSPQGRWNTEAFF. The CDR3 nucleotides read TGCAGTCCCCAGGGCAGGTGGAACACTGAAGCTTTCTTT.